This T cell receptor beta chain appears in the sequencing data of a study of OX40 agonist ivuxolimab in advanced cancers. Looking at the study overall: A male proportion of 70% to 90% was recorded, with mean age 60 years and range about 20 to 90.

The V gene end was trimmed by 5 bases and the J gene end by 3 bases; junction bases not matched to a gene: 7. This CDR3 has 15 residues. Germline V lookup: CDR1 SEHNR, CDR2 FQNEAQ (reference sequence). Libraries were prepared by immunoSEQ multiplex PCR; TCRdb keeps only in-frame clonotypes and omits some of them. The sample records 34,000 or so clones, 75% to 85% being singletons. The receptor was derived from an adult with an advanced solid tumor such as melanoma, head and neck, liver or kidney cancer. The chain combines TRBV7-9 with TRBJ2-1; 7 bases agree with TRBD1. The source was CD4+ or CD8+ T cells sorted from blood, collected in a trial of the OX40 agonist ivuxolimab. The CDR3 coding sequence is TGTGCCAGCAGCCCTAACAGGGGACGCTACAATGAGCAGTTCTTC. Amino acids: CASSPNRGRYNEQFF.